These T cell receptor beta chains were read from a single sample in a study of neurological immune-mediated disorders. TCRdb re-derived calls from the 5' RACE reads in MiXCR, one entry per CDR3 protein. Here the sample spans 70,000 or so distinct CDR3 sequences, around 5.2% being singletons. Sequencing was performed on PBMCs. Source of these receptors: a woman in her 30s with multiple sclerosis. The CDR3 runs from the conserved cysteine through the conserved F or W. Fields, in order: D gene, J gene, clone size, V gene, CDR3 protein, CDR3 DNA. D genes are given only for firm matches. Where a row states a size, it is once, few, many or the class of an expanded clone; other rows omit it.

>-|TRBJ1-1|-|TRBV9
CASSVGEINTEAFF
TGTGCCAGCAGCGTAGGCGAAATAAACACTGAAGCTTTCTTT
>-|TRBJ2-3|many|TRBV10-3
CATGGQDTDTQYF
TGTGCCACAGGTGGGCAGGACACAGATACGCAGTATTTT
>-|TRBJ1-2|many|TRBV20-1
CSARDGGRTNYGYTF
TGCAGTGCTAGAGATGGGGGGAGGACTAACTATGGCTACACCTTC
>-|TRBJ2-1|-|TRBV7-8
CASSLRQASYNEQFF
TGTGCCAGCAGCTTGAGGCAGGCCAGCTACAATGAGCAGTTCTTC
>-|TRBJ2-7|-|TRBV15
CATNRFDRNSYEQYF
TGTGCCACCAACAGGTTCGATAGGAACTCCTACGAGCAGTACTTC
>TRBD2|TRBJ2-4|many|TRBV20-1
CSALFETSGGNIQYF
TGCAGTGCTCTTTTTGAGACTAGCGGAGGCAACATTCAGTACTTC
>-|TRBJ2-7|many|TRBV7-9
CASSRQTASSYEQYF
TGTGCCAGCAGCCGACAGACCGCGAGCTCCTACGAGCAGTACTTC
>TRBD1|TRBJ1-5|many|TRBV20-1
CSARDLNSGTGNQPQHF
TGCAGTGCTAGAGATCTCAACTCCGGGACAGGCAATCAGCCCCAGCATTTT
>-|TRBJ2-4|-|TRBV3-1
CASRKGGTAKNIQYF
TGTGCCAGCAGGAAGGGGGGTACCGCCAAAAACATTCAGTACTTC
>-|TRBJ2-5|few|TRBV2
CASSDSYQETQYF
TGTGCCAGCAGTGATTCCTACCAAGAGACCCAGTACTTC
>-|TRBJ2-7|-|TRBV20-1
CSVGTITPHEQYF
TGCAGTGTCGGAACTATAACCCCTCACGAGCAGTACTTC
>-|TRBJ1-2|many|TRBV6-4
CASSDGREADGYTF
TGTGCCAGCAGTGACGGGAGGGAAGCTGATGGCTACACCTTC
>TRBD1|TRBJ1-6|many|TRBV9
CASSEARQGGNSPLHF
TGTGCCAGCAGCGAGGCCCGACAGGGTGGCAATTCACCCCTCCACTTT
>TRBD1|TRBJ1-2|few|TRBV5-6
CASSRDRGYGYTF
TGTGCCAGCAGCCGGGACAGGGGGTATGGCTACACCTTC
>-|TRBJ1-6|many|TRBV7-9
CASSYTQGSPLNF
TGTGCCAGCAGCTATACACAGGGTTCACCCCTCAACTTT
>-|TRBJ1-6|-|TRBV20-1
CSARVGWASYSPLNF
TGCAGTGCTAGAGTGGGTTGGGCGAGTTATTCACCCCTCAACTTT
>TRBD1|TRBJ2-7|many|TRBV10-3
CAISYPGTGTFHSYEQYF
TGTGCCATCAGCTACCCCGGGACAGGGACGTTTCACTCCTACGAGCAGTACTTC
>-|TRBJ1-1|-|TRBV10-3
CAISDAVNTEAFF
TGTGCCATCAGTGACGCGGTGAACACTGAAGCTTTCTTT
>TRBD1|TRBJ1-2|many|TRBV20-1
CSARDLVLDRVEGYTF
TGCAGTGCTAGAGATTTAGTGTTGGACAGGGTTGAAGGCTACACCTTC
>-|TRBJ1-1|-|TRBV5-1
CASSPGGDANTEAFF
TGCGCCAGCAGCCCGGGGGGGGACGCGAACACTGAAGCTTTCTTT
>-|TRBJ1-5|many|TRBV6-1
CASSEIRRSNQPQHF
TGTGCCAGCAGTGAAATCCGACGGAGCAATCAGCCCCAGCATTTT
>-|TRBJ2-7|few|TRBV21-1
CASIMTGASYEQYF
TGTGCCAGCATTATGACCGGGGCCTCCTACGAGCAGTACTTC
>-|TRBJ1-2|many|TRBV5-5
CASSLEGRGYTF
TGCGCCAGCAGCTTGGAGGGTCGCGGCTACACCTTC
>TRBD2|TRBJ2-5|many|TRBV20-1
CSASTSGGAKTQYF
TGCAGTGCTAGTACTAGCGGGGGGGCGAAGACCCAGTACTTC
>-|TRBJ1-1|many|TRBV4-1
CASSQGLGRGVGTEAFF
TGCGCCAGCAGCCAAGGTCTCGGGCGTGGGGTGGGCACTGAAGCTTTCTTT
>-|TRBJ2-2|many|TRBV20-1
CSARDQIAVGTGELFF
TGCAGTGCTAGAGATCAAATAGCCGTCGGAACCGGGGAGCTGTTTTTT
>-|TRBJ2-5|few|TRBV20-1
CSAREFRDPVQETQYF
TGCAGTGCTAGAGAGTTTAGGGATCCCGTGCAAGAGACCCAGTACTTC
>-|TRBJ2-7|many|TRBV10-3
CATGSFAGEQYF
TGTGCCACGGGGTCTTTCGCTGGGGAGCAGTACTTC
>TRBD1|TRBJ1-4|-|TRBV5-1
CASSPGTGRNEKLFF
TGCGCCAGCAGCCCTGGGACAGGGAGAAATGAAAAACTGTTTTTT
>TRBD1|TRBJ1-5|-|TRBV12-3/TRBV12-4
CASRLGTGRNQPQHF
TGTGCCAGCAGACTCGGGACAGGGCGAAATCAGCCCCAGCATTTT
>-|TRBJ2-5|many|TRBV5-1
CASSATMTRETQYF
TGCGCCAGCAGCGCGACTATGACTCGAGAGACCCAGTACTTC
>TRBD2|TRBJ2-5|many|TRBV7-2
CASSFVGGEETQYF
TGTGCCAGCAGCTTCGTCGGGGGGGAAGAGACCCAGTACTTC
>TRBD2|TRBJ2-7|few|TRBV29-1
CSVAGGASSSYEQYF
TGCAGCGTTGCGGGGGGGGCGAGCTCTTCCTACGAGCAGTACTTC
>-|TRBJ2-5|many|TRBV2
CASRQRTSQETQYF
TGTGCCAGCAGGCAACGGACTTCTCAAGAGACCCAGTACTTC
>-|TRBJ1-5|many|TRBV27
CASSLTAGVGQPQHF
TGTGCCAGCAGTTTAACGGCGGGGGTCGGTCAGCCCCAGCATTTT
>-|TRBJ2-7|many|TRBV20-1
CSAKRETGRYEQYF
TGCAGTGCGAAGCGGGAGACAGGGCGGTACGAGCAGTACTTC
>-|TRBJ2-3|many|TRBV7-2
CASNPGPTNTQYF
TGTGCCAGCAACCCGGGACCAACGAATACGCAGTATTTT
>-|TRBJ2-7|-|TRBV7-7
CASNQDTILPGVFDEQYF
TGTGCTAGCAACCAAGATACCATCCTTCCGGGGGTCTTCGACGAGCAGTACTTC
>-|TRBJ2-3|many|TRBV20-1
CSAPNSGTSTDTQYF
TGCAGTGCCCCGAACAGCGGAACTAGCACAGATACGCAGTATTTT
>-|TRBJ2-2|many|TRBV15
CATSRDGLLGGNTGELFF
TGTGCCACCAGCAGAGATGGGCTCTTGGGAGGGAACACCGGGGAGCTGTTTTTT
>-|TRBJ1-1|many|TRBV2
CASRGNAGLRAFF
TGTGCCAGCAGGGGGAACGCAGGGTTGCGAGCTTTCTTT
>TRBD1|TRBJ1-5|many|TRBV5-1
CASRAGTGSNQPQHF
TGCGCCAGCAGAGCCGGGACAGGGTCCAATCAGCCCCAGCATTTT
>-|TRBJ2-1|many|TRBV5-1
CASSLRADSSYNEQFF
TGCGCCAGCAGCTTGAGGGCCGATAGCTCCTACAATGAGCAGTTCTTC
>TRBD2|TRBJ2-3|many|TRBV7-2
CASSLGLLGGGTDTQYF
TGTGCCAGCAGCTTGGGCCTGCTCGGGGGGGGCACAGATACGCAGTATTTT
>TRBD1|TRBJ2-7|few|TRBV6-5
CASSQDRVQYEQYF
TGTGCCAGCAGTCAGGACAGGGTACAATACGAGCAGTACTTC
>-|TRBJ1-5|many|TRBV15
CATSSTLEGHQPQHF
TGTGCCACCAGCAGTACATTGGAGGGCCATCAGCCCCAGCATTTT
>-|TRBJ2-7|medium-sized|TRBV27
CATLRGRFFFQYF
TGTGCCACTTTACGGGGACGCTTTTTTTTCCAGTACTTC
>-|TRBJ1-2|many|TRBV3-1
CASSQGDGDYGYTF
TGTGCCAGCAGCCAAGGGGACGGCGACTATGGCTACACCTTC